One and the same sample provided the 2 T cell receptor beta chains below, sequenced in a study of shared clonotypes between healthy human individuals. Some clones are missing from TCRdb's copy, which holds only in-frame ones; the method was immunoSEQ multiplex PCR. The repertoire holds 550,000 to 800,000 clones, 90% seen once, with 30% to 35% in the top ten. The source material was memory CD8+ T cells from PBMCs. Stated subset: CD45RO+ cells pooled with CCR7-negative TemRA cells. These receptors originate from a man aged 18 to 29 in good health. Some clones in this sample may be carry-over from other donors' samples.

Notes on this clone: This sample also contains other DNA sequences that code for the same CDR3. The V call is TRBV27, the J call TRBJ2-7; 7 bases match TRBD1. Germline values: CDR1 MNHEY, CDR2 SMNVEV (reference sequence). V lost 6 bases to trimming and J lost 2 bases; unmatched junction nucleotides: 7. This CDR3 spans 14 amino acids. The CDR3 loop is CASSLRGLTYEQYF. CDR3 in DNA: TGTGCCAGCAGCCTAAGGGGGCTTACCTACGAGCAGTACTTC.

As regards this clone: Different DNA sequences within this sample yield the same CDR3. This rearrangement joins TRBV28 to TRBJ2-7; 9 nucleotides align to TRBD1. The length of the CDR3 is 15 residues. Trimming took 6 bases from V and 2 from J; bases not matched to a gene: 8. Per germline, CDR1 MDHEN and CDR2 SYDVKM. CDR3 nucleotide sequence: TGTGCCAGCAGCAGCCCGGGACAGGGTACCTACGAGCAGTACTTC. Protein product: CASSSPGQGTYEQYF.